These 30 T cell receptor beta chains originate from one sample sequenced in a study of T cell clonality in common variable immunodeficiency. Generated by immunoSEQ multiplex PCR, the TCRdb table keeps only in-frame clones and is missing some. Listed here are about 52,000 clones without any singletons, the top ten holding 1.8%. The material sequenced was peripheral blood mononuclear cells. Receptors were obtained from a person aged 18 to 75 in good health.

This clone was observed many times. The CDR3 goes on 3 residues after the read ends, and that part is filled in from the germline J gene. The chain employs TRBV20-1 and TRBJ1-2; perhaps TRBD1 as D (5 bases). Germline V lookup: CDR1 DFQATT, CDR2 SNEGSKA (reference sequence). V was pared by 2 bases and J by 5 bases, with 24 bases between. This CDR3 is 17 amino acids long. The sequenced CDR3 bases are TGCAGTGCTAGAAGGGAGTGGGGCAGTGTCGTCTCTTATGGC. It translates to CSARREWGSVVSYG. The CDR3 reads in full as CSARREWGSVVSYGYTF.

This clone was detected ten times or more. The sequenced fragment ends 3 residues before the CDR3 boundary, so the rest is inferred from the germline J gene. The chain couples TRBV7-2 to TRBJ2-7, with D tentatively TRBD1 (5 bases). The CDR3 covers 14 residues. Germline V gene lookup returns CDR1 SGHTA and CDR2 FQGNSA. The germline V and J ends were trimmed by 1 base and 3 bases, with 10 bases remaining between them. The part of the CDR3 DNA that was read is TGTGCCAGCAGCTTAGGTAGACAGCTCTACGAG. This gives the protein CASSLGRQLYE. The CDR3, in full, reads CASSLGRQLYEQYF.

The CDR3 bases that were read are TGTGCCAGCAGAGACGCGGGGGACTTACAAGAGACC. This encodes CASRDAGDLQET. In full, the CDR3 is CASRDAGDLQETQYF. The V and J genes are TRBV11-2 and TRBJ2-5; TRBD2 matches at 7 bases. The read ends 3 residues early relative to the CDR3; the germline J gene fills the gap. This CDR3 spans 15 amino acids. The junction had 9 bases not matched to a gene; V was cut back by 6 bases and J by 2 bases. CDR1 and CDR2 from the germline V gene are SGHAT and FQNNGV.

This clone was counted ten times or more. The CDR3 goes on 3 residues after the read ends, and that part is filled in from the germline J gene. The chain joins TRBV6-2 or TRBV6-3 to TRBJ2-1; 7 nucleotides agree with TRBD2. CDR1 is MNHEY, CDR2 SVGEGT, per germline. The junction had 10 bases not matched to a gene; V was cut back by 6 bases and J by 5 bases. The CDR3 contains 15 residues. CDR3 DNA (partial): TGTGCCAGCAGCTCGTCGCGGGAGTACGACAATGAG. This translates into CASSSSREYDNE. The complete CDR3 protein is CASSSSREYDNEQFF.

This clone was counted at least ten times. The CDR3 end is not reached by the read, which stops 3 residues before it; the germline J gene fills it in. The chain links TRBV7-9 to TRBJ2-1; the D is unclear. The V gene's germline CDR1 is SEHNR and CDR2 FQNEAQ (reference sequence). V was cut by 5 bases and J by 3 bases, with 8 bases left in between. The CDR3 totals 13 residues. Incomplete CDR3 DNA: TGTGCCAGCAGCAGGGCCCACTACAATGAG. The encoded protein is CASSRAHYNE. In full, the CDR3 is CASSRAHYNEQFF.

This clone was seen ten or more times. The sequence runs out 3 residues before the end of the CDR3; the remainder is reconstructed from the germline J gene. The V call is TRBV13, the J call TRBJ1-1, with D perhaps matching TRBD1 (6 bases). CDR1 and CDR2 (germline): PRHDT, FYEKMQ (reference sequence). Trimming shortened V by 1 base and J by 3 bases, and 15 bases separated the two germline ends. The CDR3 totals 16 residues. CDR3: CASSLEFSGGYTEAFF. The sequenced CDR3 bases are TGTGCCAGCAGCTTAGAGTTCTCGGGGGGCTACACTGAA.

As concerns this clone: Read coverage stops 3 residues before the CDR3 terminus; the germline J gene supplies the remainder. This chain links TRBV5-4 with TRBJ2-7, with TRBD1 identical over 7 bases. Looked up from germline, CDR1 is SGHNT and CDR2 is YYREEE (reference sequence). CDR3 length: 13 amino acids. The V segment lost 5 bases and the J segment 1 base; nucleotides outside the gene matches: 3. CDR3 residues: CASSQGQSYEQYF. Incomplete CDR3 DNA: TGTGCCAGCAGTCAGGGACAGTCCTACGAG.

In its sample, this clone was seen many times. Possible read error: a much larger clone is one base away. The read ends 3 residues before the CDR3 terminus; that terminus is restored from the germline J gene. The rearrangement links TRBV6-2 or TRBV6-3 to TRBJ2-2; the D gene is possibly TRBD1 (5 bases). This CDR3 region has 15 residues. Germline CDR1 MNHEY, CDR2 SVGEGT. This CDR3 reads CASSLGVSGANVLFF. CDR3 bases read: TGTGCCAGCAGTTTAGGGGTCTCTGGGGCCAACGTG.

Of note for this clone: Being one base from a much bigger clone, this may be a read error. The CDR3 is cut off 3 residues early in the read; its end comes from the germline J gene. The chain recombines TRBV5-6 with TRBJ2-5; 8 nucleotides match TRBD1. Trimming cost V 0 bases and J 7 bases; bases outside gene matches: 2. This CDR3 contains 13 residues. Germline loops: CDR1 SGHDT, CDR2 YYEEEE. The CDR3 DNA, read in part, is TGTGCCAGCAGCTTGGCGGGACAGGCGACC. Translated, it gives CASSLAGQAT. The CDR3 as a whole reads CASSLAGQATQYF.

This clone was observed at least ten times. The sequenced CDR3 bases are TGTGCCAGTAGCCCACAGGGGTTTAGCACAGATACG. As protein: CASSPQGFSTDT. The CDR3 in its entirety is CASSPQGFSTDTQYF. The chain couples TRBV19 to TRBJ2-3, with TRBD1 matching 7 bases. The CDR3 end lies 3 residues beyond the end of the read and is filled in from the germline J gene. The CDR3 has 15 amino acids. V lost 6 bases, J lost 0 bases, and 6 bases stayed unmatched. From germline, CDR1 is LNHDA and CDR2 SQIVND (reference sequence). Full variable domain (rest looked up from reference TRBV19 and TRBJ2-3): DGGITQSPKYLFRKEGQNVTLSCEQNLNHDAMYWYRQDPGQGLRLIYYSQIVNDFQKGDIAEGYSVSREKKESFPLTVTSAQKNPTAFYLCASSPQGFSTDTQYFGPGTRLTVL.

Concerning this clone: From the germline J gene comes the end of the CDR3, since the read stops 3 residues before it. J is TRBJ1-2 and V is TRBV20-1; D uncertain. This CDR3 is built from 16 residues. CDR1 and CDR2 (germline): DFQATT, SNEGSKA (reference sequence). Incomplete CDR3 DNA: TGCAGTGCTAGAGAGACTAGCGGGAGCTCCTACAATGAC. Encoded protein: CSARETSGSSYND. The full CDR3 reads CSARETSGSSYNDYTF.

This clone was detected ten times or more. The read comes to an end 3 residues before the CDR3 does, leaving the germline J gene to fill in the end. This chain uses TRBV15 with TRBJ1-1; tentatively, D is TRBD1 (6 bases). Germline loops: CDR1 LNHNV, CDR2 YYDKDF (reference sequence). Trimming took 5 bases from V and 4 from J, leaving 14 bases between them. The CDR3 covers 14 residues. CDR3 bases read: TGTGCCACCAGCCTTAACTCAGGGGCCACTGAA. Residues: CATSLNSGATE. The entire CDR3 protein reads CATSLNSGATEAFF.

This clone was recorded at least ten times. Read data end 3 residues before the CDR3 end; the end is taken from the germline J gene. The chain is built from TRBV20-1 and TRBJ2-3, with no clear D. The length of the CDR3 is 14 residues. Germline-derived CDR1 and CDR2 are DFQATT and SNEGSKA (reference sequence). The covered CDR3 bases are TGCACCGCCCAGATGCTCACATCAACAGATACG. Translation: CTAQMLTSTDT. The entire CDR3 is CTAQMLTSTDTQYF.

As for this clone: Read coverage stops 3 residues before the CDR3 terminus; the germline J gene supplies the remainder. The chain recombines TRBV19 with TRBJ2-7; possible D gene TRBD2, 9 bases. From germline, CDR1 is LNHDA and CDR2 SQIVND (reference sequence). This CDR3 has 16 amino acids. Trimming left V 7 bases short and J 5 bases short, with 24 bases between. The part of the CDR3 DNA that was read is TGTGCCAGTACCGACAGGGGAGCGGGAGGTCACGACGAG. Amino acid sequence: CASTDRGAGGHDE. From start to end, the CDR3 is CASTDRGAGGHDEQYF.

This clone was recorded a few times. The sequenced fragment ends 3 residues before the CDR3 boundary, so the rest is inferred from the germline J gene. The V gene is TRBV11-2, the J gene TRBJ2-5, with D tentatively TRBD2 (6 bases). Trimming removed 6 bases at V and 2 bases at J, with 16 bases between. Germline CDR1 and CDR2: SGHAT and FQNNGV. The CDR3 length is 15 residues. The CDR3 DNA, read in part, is TGTGCCAGCAGACAACCCTCGGGGGTTCAAGAGACC. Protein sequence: CASRQPSGVQET. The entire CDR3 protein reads CASRQPSGVQETQYF.

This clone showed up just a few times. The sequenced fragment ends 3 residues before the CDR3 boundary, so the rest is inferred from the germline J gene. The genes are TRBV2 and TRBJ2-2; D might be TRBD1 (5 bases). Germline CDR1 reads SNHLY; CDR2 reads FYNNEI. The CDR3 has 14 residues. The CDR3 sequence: CASTGPSGANVLFF. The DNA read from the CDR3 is TGTGCCAGCACAGGGCCATCTGGGGCCAACGTG.

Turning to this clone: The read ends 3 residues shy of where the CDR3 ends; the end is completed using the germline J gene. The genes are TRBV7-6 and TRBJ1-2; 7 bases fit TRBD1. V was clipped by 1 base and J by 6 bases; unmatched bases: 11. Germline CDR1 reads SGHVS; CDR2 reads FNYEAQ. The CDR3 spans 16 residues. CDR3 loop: CASSLGGTALGNGYTF. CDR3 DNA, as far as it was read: TGTGCCAGCAGCTTAGGGGGGACAGCACTAGGGAATGGC.

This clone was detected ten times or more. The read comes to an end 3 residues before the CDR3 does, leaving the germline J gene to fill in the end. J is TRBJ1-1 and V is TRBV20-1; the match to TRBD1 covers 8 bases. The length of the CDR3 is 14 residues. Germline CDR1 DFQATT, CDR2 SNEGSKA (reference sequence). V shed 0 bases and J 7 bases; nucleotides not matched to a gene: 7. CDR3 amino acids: CSARDRDRRFEAFF. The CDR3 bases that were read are TGCAGTGCTAGAGATCGGGACAGGAGGTTTGAA.

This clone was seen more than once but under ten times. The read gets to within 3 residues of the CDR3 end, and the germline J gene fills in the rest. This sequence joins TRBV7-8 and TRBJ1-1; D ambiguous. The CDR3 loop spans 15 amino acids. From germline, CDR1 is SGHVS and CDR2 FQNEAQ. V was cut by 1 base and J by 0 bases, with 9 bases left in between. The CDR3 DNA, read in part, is TGTGCCAGCAGCTTAGTCCCAGGTATGAACACTGAA. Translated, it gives CASSLVPGMNTE. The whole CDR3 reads CASSLVPGMNTEAFF.

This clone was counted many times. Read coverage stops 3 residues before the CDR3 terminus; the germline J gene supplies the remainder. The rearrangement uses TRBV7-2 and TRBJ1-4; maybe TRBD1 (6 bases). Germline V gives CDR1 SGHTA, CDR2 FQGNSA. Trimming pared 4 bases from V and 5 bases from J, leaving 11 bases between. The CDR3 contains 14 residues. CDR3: CASSSDGGNEKLFF. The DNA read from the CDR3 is TGTGCCAGCAGCTCAGATGGGGGCAATGAAAAA.

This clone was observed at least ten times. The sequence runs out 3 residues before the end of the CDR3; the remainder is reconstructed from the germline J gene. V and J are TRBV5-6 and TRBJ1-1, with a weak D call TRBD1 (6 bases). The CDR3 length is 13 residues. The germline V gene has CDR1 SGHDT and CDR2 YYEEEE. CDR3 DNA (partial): TGTGCCAGCAGCTTGGGGGACACCACCAGA. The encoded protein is CASSLGDTTR. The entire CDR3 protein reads CASSLGDTTRAFF.

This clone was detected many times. The sequenced CDR3 bases are TGCAGTGCTAGAGATATCAGGGACACTGAA. As protein: CSARDIRDTE. The CDR3 as a whole reads CSARDIRDTEAFF. V gene TRBV20-1 combines with J gene TRBJ1-1, with a weak D call TRBD1 (5 bases). The CDR3 end is not reached by the read, which stops 3 residues before it; the germline J gene fills it in. The CDR3 covers 13 residues. The germline V and J ends were trimmed by 0 bases and 3 bases, with 8 bases remaining between them. CDR1 is DFQATT and CDR2 is SNEGSKA in the germline V gene (reference sequence).

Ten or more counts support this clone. CDR3 sequence: CASKPTGATEAFF. CDR3 DNA, as far as it was read: TGTGCCAGCAAACCCACAGGGGCCACTGAA. V and J are TRBV2 and TRBJ1-1; the match to TRBD1 covers 7 bases. With the read ending 3 residues before the CDR3 end, the germline J gene is used to fill in that end. V shed 7 bases and J 4 bases; nucleotides not matched to a gene: 6. In germline, CDR1 is SNHLY, CDR2 FYNNEI. CDR3 size: 13 residues.

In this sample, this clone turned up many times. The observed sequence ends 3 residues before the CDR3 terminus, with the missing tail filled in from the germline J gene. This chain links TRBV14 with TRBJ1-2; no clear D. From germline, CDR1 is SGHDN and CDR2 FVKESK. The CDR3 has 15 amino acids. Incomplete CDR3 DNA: TGTGCCAGCAGCCAAGATCGTGGCGGAACAAGAGGC. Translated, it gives CASSQDRGGTRG. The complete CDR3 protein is CASSQDRGGTRGYTF.

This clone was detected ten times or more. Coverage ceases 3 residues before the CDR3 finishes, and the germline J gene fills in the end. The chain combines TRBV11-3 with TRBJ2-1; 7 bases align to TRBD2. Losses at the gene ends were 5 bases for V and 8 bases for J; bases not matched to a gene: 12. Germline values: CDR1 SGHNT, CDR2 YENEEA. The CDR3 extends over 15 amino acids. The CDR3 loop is CASSPDPGREDEQFF. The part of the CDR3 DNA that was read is TGTGCCAGCAGCCCCGATCCGGGGAGGGAAGATGAG.

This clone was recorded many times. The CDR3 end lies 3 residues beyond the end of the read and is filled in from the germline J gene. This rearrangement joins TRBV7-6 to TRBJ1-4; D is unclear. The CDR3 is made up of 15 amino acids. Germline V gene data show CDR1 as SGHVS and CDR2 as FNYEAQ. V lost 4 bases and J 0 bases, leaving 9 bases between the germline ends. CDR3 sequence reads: CASSSFSSTNEKLFF. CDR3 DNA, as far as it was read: TGTGCCAGCAGCTCTTTTAGTTCAACTAATGAAAAA.

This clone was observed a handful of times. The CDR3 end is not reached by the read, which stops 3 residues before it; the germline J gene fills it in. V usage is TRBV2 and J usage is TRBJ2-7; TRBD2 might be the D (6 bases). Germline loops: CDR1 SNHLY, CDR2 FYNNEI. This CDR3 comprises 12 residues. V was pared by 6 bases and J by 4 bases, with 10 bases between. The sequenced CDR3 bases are TGTGCCAGCAGGGGGGGATGGTACGAG. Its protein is CASRGGWYE. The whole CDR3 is CASRGGWYEQYF.

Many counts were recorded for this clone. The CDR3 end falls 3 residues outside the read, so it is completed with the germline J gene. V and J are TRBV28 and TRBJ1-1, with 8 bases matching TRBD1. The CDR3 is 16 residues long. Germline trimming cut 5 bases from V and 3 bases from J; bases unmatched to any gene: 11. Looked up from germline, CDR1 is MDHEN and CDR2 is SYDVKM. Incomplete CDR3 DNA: TGTGCCAGCAGTACCCCGGACAGGGCATTGGACACTGAA. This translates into CASSTPDRALDTE. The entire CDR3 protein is CASSTPDRALDTEAFF.

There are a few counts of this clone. The covered CDR3 bases are TGTGCCAGTAGAACTAGCGGGGTCACAGATACG. Protein sequence: CASRTSGVTDT. The whole CDR3 reads CASRTSGVTDTQYF. V is TRBV19 and J is TRBJ2-3, with 10 nucleotides matching TRBD2. Read sequence stops 3 residues before the CDR3 end, and the germline J gene provides the missing end. The CDR3 contains 14 residues. Germline CDR1 and CDR2: LNHDA and SQIVND (reference sequence). The junction had 2 bases not matched to a gene; V was cut back by 6 bases and J by 2 bases.

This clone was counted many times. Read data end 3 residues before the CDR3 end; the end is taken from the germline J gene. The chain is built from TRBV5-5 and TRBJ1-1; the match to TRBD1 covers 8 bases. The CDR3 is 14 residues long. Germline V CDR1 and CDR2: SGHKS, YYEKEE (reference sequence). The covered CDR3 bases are TGTGCCAGCAGCGTGAACAGGGGGGTGGGGGAA. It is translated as CASSVNRGVGE. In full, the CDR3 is CASSVNRGVGEAFF. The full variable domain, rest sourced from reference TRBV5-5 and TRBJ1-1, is DAGVTQSPTHLIKTRGQQVTLRCSPISGHKSVSWYQQVLGQGPQFIFQYYEKEERGRGNFPDRFSARQFPNYSSELNVNALLLGDSALYLCASSVNRGVGEAFFGQGTRLTVV.